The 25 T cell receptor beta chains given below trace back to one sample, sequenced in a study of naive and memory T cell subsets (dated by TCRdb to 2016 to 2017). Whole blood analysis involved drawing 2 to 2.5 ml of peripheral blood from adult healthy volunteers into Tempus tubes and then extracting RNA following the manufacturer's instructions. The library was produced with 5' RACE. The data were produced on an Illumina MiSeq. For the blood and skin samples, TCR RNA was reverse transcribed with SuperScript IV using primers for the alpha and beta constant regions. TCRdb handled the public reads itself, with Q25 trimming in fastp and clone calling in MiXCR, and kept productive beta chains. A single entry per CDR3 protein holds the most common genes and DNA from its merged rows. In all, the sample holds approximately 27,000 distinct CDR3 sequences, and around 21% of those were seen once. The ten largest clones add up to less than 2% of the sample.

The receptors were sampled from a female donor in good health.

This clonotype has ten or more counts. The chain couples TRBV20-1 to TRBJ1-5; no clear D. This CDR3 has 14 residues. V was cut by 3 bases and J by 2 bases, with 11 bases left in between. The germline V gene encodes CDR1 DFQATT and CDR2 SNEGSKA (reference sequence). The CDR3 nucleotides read TGCAGTGCTAGCTTGGGAATTGGCAATCAGCCCCAGCATTTT. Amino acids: CSASLGIGNQPQHF.

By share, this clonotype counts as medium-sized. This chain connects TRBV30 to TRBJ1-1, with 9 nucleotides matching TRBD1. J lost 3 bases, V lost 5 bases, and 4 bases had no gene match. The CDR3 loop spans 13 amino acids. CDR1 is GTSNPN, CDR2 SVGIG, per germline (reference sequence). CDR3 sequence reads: CAWGDRVDTEAFF. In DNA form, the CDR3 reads TGTGCCTGGGGGGACAGGGTCGACACTGAAGCTTTCTTT.

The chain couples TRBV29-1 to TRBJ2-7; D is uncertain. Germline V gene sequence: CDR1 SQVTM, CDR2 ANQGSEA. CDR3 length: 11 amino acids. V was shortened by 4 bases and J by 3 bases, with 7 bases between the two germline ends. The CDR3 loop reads CSVVVGYEQYF. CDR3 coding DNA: TGCAGCGTTGTAGTCGGCTACGAGCAGTACTTC.

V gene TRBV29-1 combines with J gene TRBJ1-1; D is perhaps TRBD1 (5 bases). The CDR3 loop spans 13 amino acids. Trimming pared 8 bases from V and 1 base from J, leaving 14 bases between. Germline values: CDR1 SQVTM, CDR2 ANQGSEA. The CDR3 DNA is TGCAGCTCTAGCGCAGGGACGAACACTGAAGCTTTCTTT. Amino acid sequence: CSSSAGTNTEAFF.

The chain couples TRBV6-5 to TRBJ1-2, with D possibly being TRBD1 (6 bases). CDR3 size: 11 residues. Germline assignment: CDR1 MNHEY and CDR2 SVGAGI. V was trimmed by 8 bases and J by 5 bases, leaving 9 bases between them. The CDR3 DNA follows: TGTGCCAGCGGACAGTTATATGGCTACACCTTC. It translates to CASGQLYGYTF.

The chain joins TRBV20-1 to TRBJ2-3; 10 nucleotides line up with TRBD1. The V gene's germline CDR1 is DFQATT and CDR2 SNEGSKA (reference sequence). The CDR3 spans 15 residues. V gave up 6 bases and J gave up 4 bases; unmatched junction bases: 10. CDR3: CSAPTRDRGSDTQYF. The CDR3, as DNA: TGCAGTGCCCCCACCCGGGACAGGGGATCAGATACGCAGTATTTT.

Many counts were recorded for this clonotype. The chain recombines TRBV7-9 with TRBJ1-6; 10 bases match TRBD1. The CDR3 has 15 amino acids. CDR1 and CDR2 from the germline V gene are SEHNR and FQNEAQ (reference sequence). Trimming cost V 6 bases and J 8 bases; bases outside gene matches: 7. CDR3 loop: CASSDSGTGDSPLHF. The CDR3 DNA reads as TGTGCCAGCAGTGATTCCGGGACAGGGGATTCACCCCTCCACTTT.

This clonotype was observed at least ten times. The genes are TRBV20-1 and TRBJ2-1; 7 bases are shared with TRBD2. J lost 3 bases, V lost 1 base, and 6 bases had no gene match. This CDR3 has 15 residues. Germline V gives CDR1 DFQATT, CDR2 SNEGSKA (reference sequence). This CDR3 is CSARVGQRDYNEQFF. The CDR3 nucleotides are TGCAGTGCTAGAGTGGGCCAGCGGGACTACAATGAGCAGTTCTTC.

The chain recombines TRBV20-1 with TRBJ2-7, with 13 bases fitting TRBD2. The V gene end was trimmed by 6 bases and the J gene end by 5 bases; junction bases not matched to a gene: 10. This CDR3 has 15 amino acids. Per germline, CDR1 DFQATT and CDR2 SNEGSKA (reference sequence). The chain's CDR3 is CSADGALAGGNEQYF. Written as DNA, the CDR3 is TGCAGTGCCGATGGAGCACTAGCGGGAGGGAACGAGCAGTACTTC.

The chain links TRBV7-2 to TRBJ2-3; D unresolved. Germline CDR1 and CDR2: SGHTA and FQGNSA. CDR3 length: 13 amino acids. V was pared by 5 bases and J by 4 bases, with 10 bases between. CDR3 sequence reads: CASSTSPPDTQYF. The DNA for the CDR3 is TGTGCCAGCAGCACATCCCCCCCAGATACGCAGTATTTT.

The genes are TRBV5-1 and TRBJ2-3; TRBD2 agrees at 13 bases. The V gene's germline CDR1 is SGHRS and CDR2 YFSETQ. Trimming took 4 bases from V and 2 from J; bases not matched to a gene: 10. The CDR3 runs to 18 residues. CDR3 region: CASSPGLAGALATDTQYF. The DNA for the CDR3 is TGCGCCAGCAGCCCAGGACTAGCGGGGGCCCTAGCCACAGATACGCAGTATTTT.

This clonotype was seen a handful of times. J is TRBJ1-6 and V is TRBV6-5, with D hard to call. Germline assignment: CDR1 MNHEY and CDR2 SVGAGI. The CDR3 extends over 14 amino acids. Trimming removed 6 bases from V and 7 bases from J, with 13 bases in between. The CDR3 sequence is CASSPFPENSPLHF. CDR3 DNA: TGTGCCAGCAGCCCCTTCCCTGAAAATTCACCCCTCCACTTT.

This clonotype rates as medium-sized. CDR3 loop: CASSARNSYEQYF. CDR3 bases: TGTGCCAGCAGCGCCAGGAACTCCTACGAGCAGTACTTC. V is TRBV7-8 and J is TRBJ2-7, with D uncertain. Germline values: CDR1 SGHVS, CDR2 FQNEAQ. V dropped 5 bases and J dropped 0 bases, with 8 bases sitting between them. CDR3 length equals 13 residues.

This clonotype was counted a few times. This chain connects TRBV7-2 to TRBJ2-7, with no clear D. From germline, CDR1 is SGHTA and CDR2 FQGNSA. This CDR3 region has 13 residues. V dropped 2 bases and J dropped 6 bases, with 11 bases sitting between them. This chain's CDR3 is CASSLPGMPEQYF. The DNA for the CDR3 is TGTGCCAGCAGCTTACCGGGTATGCCCGAGCAGTACTTC.

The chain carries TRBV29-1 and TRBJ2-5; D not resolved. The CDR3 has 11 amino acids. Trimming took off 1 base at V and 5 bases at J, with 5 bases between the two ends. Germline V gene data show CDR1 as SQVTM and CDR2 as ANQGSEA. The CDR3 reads CSVEGPETQYF. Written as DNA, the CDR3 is TGCAGCGTTGAAGGCCCGGAGACCCAGTACTTC.

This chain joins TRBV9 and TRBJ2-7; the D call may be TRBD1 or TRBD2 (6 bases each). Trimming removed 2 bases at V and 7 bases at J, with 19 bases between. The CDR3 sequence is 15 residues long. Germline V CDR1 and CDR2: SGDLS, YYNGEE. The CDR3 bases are TGTGCCAGCAGCGTGCGGGACACCCCCCCCTGGGAGCAGTACTTC. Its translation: CASSVRDTPPWEQYF.

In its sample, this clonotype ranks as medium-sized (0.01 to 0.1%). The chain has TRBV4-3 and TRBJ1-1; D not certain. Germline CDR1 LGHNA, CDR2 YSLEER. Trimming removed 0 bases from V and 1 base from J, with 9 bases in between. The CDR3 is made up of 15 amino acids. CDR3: CASSQDLPGNTEAFF. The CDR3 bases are TGCGCCAGCAGCCAAGATTTACCAGGGAACACTGAAGCTTTCTTT.

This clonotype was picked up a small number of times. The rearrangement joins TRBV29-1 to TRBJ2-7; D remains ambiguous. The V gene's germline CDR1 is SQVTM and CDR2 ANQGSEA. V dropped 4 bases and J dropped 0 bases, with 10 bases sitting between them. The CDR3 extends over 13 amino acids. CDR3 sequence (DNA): TGCAGCGTTGGCAGCCCGAGCTCCTACGAGCAGTACTTC. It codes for CSVGSPSSYEQYF.

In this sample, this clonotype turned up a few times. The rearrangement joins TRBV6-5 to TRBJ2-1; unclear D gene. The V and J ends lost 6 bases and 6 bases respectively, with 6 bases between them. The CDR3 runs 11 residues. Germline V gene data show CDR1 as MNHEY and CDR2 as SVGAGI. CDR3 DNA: TGTGCCAGCAGCAACCTCAATGAGCAGTTCTTC. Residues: CASSNLNEQFF.

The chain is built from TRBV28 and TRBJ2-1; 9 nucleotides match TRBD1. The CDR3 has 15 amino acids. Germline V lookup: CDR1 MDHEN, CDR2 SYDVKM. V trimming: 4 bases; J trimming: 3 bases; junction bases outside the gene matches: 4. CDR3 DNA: TGTGCCAGCAGTTCACAGGGGGCCAACTACAATGAGCAGTTCTTC. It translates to CASSSQGANYNEQFF. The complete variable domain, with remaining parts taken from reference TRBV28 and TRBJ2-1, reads DVKVTQSSRYLVKRTGEKVFLECVQDMDHENMFWYRQDPGLGLRLIYFSYDVKMKEKGDIPEGYSVSREKKERFSLILESASTNQTSMYLCASSSQGANYNEQFFGPGTRLTVL.

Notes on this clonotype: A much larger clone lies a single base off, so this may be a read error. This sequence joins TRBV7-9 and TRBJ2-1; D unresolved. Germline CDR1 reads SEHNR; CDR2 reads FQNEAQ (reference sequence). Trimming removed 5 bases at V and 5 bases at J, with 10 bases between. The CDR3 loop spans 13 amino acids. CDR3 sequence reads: CASSPYWDNEQFF. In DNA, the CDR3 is TGTGCCAGCAGCCCTTACTGGGACAATGAGCAGTTCTTC.

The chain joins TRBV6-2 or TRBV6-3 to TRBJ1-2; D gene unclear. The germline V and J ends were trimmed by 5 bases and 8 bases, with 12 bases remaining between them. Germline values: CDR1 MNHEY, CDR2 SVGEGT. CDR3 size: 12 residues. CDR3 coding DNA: TGTGCCAGCAGTGCACCCTTCCTCGGCTACACCTTC. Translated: CASSAPFLGYTF.

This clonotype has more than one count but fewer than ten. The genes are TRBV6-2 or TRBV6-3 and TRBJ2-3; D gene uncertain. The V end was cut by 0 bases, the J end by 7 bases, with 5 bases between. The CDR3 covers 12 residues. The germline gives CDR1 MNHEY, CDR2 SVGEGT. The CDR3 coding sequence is TGTGCCAGCAGTTACTCGACCTATACGCAGTATTTT. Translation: CASSYSTYTQYF.

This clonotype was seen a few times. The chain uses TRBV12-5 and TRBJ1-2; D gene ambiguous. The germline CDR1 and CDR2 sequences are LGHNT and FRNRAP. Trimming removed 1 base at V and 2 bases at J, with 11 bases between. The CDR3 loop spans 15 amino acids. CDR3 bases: TGTGCTAGTGGTTTGGCAGACGGTCGGAACTATGGCTACACCTTC. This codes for CASGLADGRNYGYTF. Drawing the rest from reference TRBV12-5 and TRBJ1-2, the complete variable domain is DARVTQTPRHKVTEMGQEVTMRCQPILGHNTVFWYRQTMMQGLELLAYFRNRAPLDDSGMPKDRFSAEMPDATLATLKIQPSEPRDSAVYFCASGLADGRNYGYTFGSGTRLTVV.

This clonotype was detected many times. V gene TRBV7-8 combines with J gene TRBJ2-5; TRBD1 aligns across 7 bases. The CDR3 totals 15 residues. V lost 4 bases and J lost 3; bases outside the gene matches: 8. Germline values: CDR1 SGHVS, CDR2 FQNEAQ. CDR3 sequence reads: CASSYSAGTEETQYF. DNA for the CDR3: TGTGCCAGCAGCTACTCAGCCGGGACAGAAGAGACCCAGTACTTC.